This is a list of T cell receptor beta chains from one sample in a study of CD8 T cells in Susac syndrome. A single record per CDR3 protein comes from TCRdb applying MiXCR to the immunoSEQ multiplex PCR reads. The table includes 150,000 to 200,000 distinct CDR3 sequences, 75% to 95% detected once. The sample was CD4+ T cells from PBMCs. The receptors originated from a human donor with Susac syndrome. Each CDR3 is given with its conserved first and last residue. D genes are given only for firm matches. Not every row has a clone size; where given, it reads once, few, many or a size class.

d_gene: NA; abundance: once; j_gene: TRBJ1-6; v_gene: TRBV20-1; CDR3nt: TGCAGTGCTAGAGATGGGGGGATGGGGACCCCAAATTCACCCCTCCACTTT; CDR3aa: CSARDGGMGTPNSPLHF
d_gene: NA; abundance: NA; j_gene: TRBJ2-4; v_gene: TRBV12-5; CDR3nt: TGTGCTAGTGGTTTGGTACGGGTAGCCAAAAACATTCAGTACTTC; CDR3aa: CASGLVRVAKNIQYF
d_gene: NA; abundance: NA; j_gene: TRBJ1-1; v_gene: TRBV18; CDR3nt: TGTGCCAGCTCACCCTCAAGGGGTCAGAACACTGAAGCTTTCTTT; CDR3aa: CASSPSRGQNTEAFF
d_gene: NA; abundance: NA; j_gene: TRBJ1-1; v_gene: TRBV2; CDR3nt: TGTGCCAGCAGTGCCCGAAGGGACACTGAAGCTTTCTTT; CDR3aa: CASSARRDTEAFF
d_gene: NA; abundance: NA; j_gene: TRBJ2-7; v_gene: TRBV7-7; CDR3nt: TGTGCTAGCAGCCCGGGGACTTCCTACGAGCAGTACTTC; CDR3aa: CASSPGTSYEQYF
d_gene: NA; abundance: NA; j_gene: TRBJ2-2; v_gene: TRBV20-1; CDR3nt: TGCAGTGCCCCGAGACGGACCGGGGAGCTGTTTTTT; CDR3aa: CSAPRRTGELFF
d_gene: TRBD1; abundance: NA; j_gene: TRBJ1-5; v_gene: TRBV3-1; CDR3nt: TGTGCCAGCAGCCAAAACCCCGGGACAGGGGGGAATCAGCCCCAGCATTTT; CDR3aa: CASSQNPGTGGNQPQHF
d_gene: TRBD2; abundance: NA; j_gene: TRBJ2-1; v_gene: TRBV20-1; CDR3nt: TGCAGTGCCCTACTTTGGACTAGCTCCTACAATGAGCAGTTCTTC; CDR3aa: CSALLWTSSYNEQFF
d_gene: NA; abundance: NA; j_gene: TRBJ1-6; v_gene: TRBV7-3; CDR3nt: TGTGCCAGCAGCTTAAACAGCGGTTATAATTCACCCCTCCACTTT; CDR3aa: CASSLNSGYNSPLHF
d_gene: TRBD1; abundance: NA; j_gene: TRBJ1-2; v_gene: TRBV30; CDR3nt: TGTGCCTGGATTAAGATGAGGGACAGCTATGGCTACACCTTC; CDR3aa: CAWIKMRDSYGYTF
d_gene: NA; abundance: NA; j_gene: TRBJ1-5; v_gene: TRBV6-2/TRBV6-3; CDR3nt: TGTGCCAGCAGTCAGCCTAATCAGCCCCAGCATTTT; CDR3aa: CASSQPNQPQHF
d_gene: NA; abundance: NA; j_gene: TRBJ1-2; v_gene: TRBV7-9; CDR3nt: TGTGCCAGCACCCTAGGGGGGAATGGCTACACCTTC; CDR3aa: CASTLGGNGYTF
d_gene: NA; abundance: once; j_gene: TRBJ2-3; v_gene: TRBV20-1; CDR3nt: TGCAGTGCAAAGGGGGTAGGCACAGATACGCAGTATTTT; CDR3aa: CSAKGVGTDTQYF
d_gene: NA; abundance: NA; j_gene: TRBJ1-2; v_gene: TRBV28; CDR3nt: TGTGCCAGCATCACAGGGAGGGGTGGCTACACCTTC; CDR3aa: CASITGRGGYTF
d_gene: NA; abundance: NA; j_gene: TRBJ2-7; v_gene: TRBV6-5; CDR3nt: TGTGCCAGCAGCTCAGGGTATTACGAGAAGCAGTACTTC; CDR3aa: CASSSGYYEKQYF
d_gene: NA; abundance: NA; j_gene: TRBJ1-1; v_gene: TRBV19; CDR3nt: TGTGCCAGTACTTTCACGGCCGGGGCCACTGAAGCTTTCTTT; CDR3aa: CASTFTAGATEAFF
d_gene: NA; abundance: NA; j_gene: TRBJ1-4; v_gene: TRBV7-8; CDR3nt: TGTGCCAGCAGCTTGGGGGCCGGGACGGCAGAAAAACTGTTTTTT; CDR3aa: CASSLGAGTAEKLFF
d_gene: NA; abundance: NA; j_gene: TRBJ2-1; v_gene: TRBV7-7; CDR3nt: TGTGCTAGCAGCTTAGTGGCTCCCCCGGATGAGCAGTTCTTC; CDR3aa: CASSLVAPPDEQFF
d_gene: TRBD2; abundance: NA; j_gene: TRBJ2-1; v_gene: TRBV30; CDR3nt: TGTGCCTGGAGTAAGGTAGCGGGAGGGAACGATGAGCAGTTCTTC; CDR3aa: CAWSKVAGGNDEQFF
d_gene: NA; abundance: few; j_gene: TRBJ2-6; v_gene: TRBV5-4; CDR3nt: TGTGCCAGCAGCTTGGTGACCGCAGACTCTGGGGCCAACGTCCTGACTTTC; CDR3aa: CASSLVTADSGANVLTF
d_gene: TRBD1; abundance: NA; j_gene: TRBJ1-5; v_gene: TRBV7-9; CDR3nt: TGTGCCAGCACACAGGGGGCCAGGAAGCCCCAGCATTTT; CDR3aa: CASTQGARKPQHF
d_gene: NA; abundance: NA; j_gene: TRBJ1-2; v_gene: TRBV11-2; CDR3nt: TGTGCCAGCAACCAAGTAATGGCAGGGATTTCTAACTATGGCTACACCTTC; CDR3aa: CASNQVMAGISNYGYTF
d_gene: NA; abundance: NA; j_gene: TRBJ2-7; v_gene: TRBV19; CDR3nt: TGTGCCAGTAGTATTCACATTGACTCCTACGAGCAGTACTTC; CDR3aa: CASSIHIDSYEQYF
d_gene: TRBD2; abundance: NA; j_gene: TRBJ2-5; v_gene: TRBV2; CDR3nt: TGTGCCAGCAGTCCGGCTAGCGGGAGCCATGAGACCCAGTACTTC; CDR3aa: CASSPASGSHETQYF
d_gene: NA; abundance: NA; j_gene: TRBJ2-5; v_gene: TRBV12-3/TRBV12-4; CDR3nt: TGTGCCAGCAGCCGATCGACAGTCTACCAAGAGACCCAGTACTTC; CDR3aa: CASSRSTVYQETQYF
d_gene: NA; abundance: NA; j_gene: TRBJ1-1; v_gene: TRBV4-1; CDR3nt: TGCGCCAGCAGCCACGACCCCGGGAGGGGAGGTTCCACTGAAGCTTTCTTT; CDR3aa: CASSHDPGRGGSTEAFF
d_gene: TRBD1; abundance: NA; j_gene: TRBJ1-6; v_gene: TRBV6-5; CDR3nt: TGTGCCAGCAGTTACTCAGGGTCAGGGGGAAATTCACCCCTCCACTTT; CDR3aa: CASSYSGSGGNSPLHF
d_gene: TRBD1; abundance: NA; j_gene: TRBJ2-5; v_gene: TRBV7-9; CDR3nt: TGTGCCAGCAGCTTAGCGCTATCACAGGGGGACGGGACCCAGTACTTC; CDR3aa: CASSLALSQGDGTQYF
d_gene: TRBD1; abundance: NA; j_gene: TRBJ2-3; v_gene: TRBV20-1; CDR3nt: TGCAGTGCTAGATCTTACAGGGGGGCCGCAGATACGCAGTATTTT; CDR3aa: CSARSYRGAADTQYF
d_gene: NA; abundance: NA; j_gene: TRBJ1-4; v_gene: TRBV18; CDR3nt: TGTGCCAGCTCACCCACAACTAATGAAAAACTGTTTTTT; CDR3aa: CASSPTTNEKLFF